These 19 T cell receptor beta chains were all obtained from the same sample, sequenced in a study of CD8 T cells in Susac syndrome. RNA amounts of roughly 0.5 to 1 ug underwent reverse transcription with random hexamers. One entry per CDR3 protein results from TCRdb running MiXCR on the immunoSEQ multiplex PCR reads. The data hold around 170,000 distinct CDR3 sequences, with approximately 94% observed a single time. Sequencing used CD4+ T cells from PBMCs. The receptors shown here come from a human donor with Susac syndrome.

The chain is built from TRBV12-3 or TRBV12-4 and TRBJ1-1, with no clear D. V lost 2 bases, J lost 3 bases, and 13 bases lay in between. CDR3 length: 15 amino acids. The CDR3 here is CASSLLRGRDTEAFF. The DNA of the CDR3 is TGTGCCAGCAGTTTATTGCGGGGTCGGGACACTGAAGCTTTCTTT.

The V gene is TRBV29-1, the J gene TRBJ2-5; D is unresolved. In germline, CDR1 is SQVTM, CDR2 ANQGSEA. The CDR3 has 12 residues. V was shortened by 4 bases and J by 2 bases, with 8 bases between the two germline ends. The CDR3 sequence: CSVAEVQETQYF. CDR3 nucleotide sequence: TGCAGCGTTGCCGAGGTGCAAGAGACCCAGTACTTC.

The CDR3 DNA is TGTGCCAGCAGCCAAGATCTCCTCGGTTCCTACGAGCAGTACTTC. Translated: CASSQDLLGSYEQYF. This sequence joins TRBV3-1 and TRBJ2-7; D uncertain. The CDR3 length is 15 residues. The germline V and J ends were trimmed by 0 bases and 1 base, with 10 bases remaining between them. The germline V gene encodes CDR1 LGHDT and CDR2 YNNKEL (reference sequence).

The rearrangement uses TRBV18 and TRBJ2-5; weak D call: TRBD1 (6 bases). The germline CDR1 and CDR2 sequences are KGHSH and LQKENI. V was trimmed by 6 bases and J by 5 bases, leaving 13 bases between them. The CDR3 sequence is 13 residues long. The DNA for the CDR3 is TGTGCCAGCTCTCCTGGGACAACGGAGACCCAGTACTTC. Its translation: CASSPGTTETQYF.

V usage is TRBV29-1 and J usage is TRBJ1-2; TRBD1 might be the D (6 bases). Germline assignment: CDR1 SQVTM and CDR2 ANQGSEA. Trimming took off 0 bases at V and 3 bases at J, with 14 bases between the two ends. The CDR3 covers 15 residues. As DNA, the CDR3 is TGCAGCGTTGAAGATCGTCCGGGGGCGCACTATGGCTACACCTTC. This encodes CSVEDRPGAHYGYTF.

The chain combines TRBV9 with TRBJ1-3; the D is unclear. Trimming took off 3 bases at V and 0 bases at J, with 4 bases between the two ends. The CDR3 covers 13 residues. Per germline, CDR1 SGDLS and CDR2 YYNGEE. The CDR3 nucleotides are TGTGCCAGCAGCGACGGCTCTGGAAACACCATATATTTT. It encodes CASSDGSGNTIYF.

J is TRBJ2-7 and V is TRBV20-1; 10 bases match TRBD2. The length of the CDR3 is 13 residues. CDR1 is DFQATT, CDR2 SNEGSKA, per germline (reference sequence). With 2 bases clipped from V and 5 bases from J, the junction kept 3 bases outside the gene matches. Written as DNA, the CDR3 is TGCAGTGCTAGAAGCGGGGGGGCTAACGAGCAGTACTTC. It translates to CSARSGGANEQYF.

V is TRBV7-9 and J is TRBJ2-3; D is undetermined. The germline gives CDR1 SEHNR, CDR2 FQNEAQ (reference sequence). Trimming shortened V by 5 bases and J by 0 bases, and 12 bases separated the two germline ends. This CDR3 spans 15 amino acids. The CDR3 sequence: CASSLRGFSTDTQYF. The CDR3 bases are TGTGCCAGCAGCCTCCGTGGGTTCAGCACAGATACGCAGTATTTT.

V gene TRBV20-1 combines with J gene TRBJ1-2; TRBD1 might be the D (6 bases). The CDR3 consists of 15 residues. Germline CDR1 and CDR2: DFQATT and SNEGSKA (reference sequence). V was trimmed by 0 bases and J by 6 bases, leaving 17 bases between them. The CDR3 region has the DNA TGCAGTGCTAGAGATCAGGCAGGGGAGTATCATGGCTACACCTTC. Amino acids: CSARDQAGEYHGYTF.

The chain uses TRBV30 and TRBJ1-2; 8 nucleotides align to TRBD1. The CDR3 runs to 15 residues. The V gene end was trimmed by 0 bases and the J gene end by 3 bases; junction bases not matched to a gene: 6. Germline V lookup: CDR1 GTSNPN, CDR2 SVGIG (reference sequence). The CDR3 loop reads CAWSVMQGADYGYTF. The CDR3 coding sequence is TGTGCCTGGAGTGTAATGCAGGGGGCTGACTATGGCTACACCTTC.

The gene calls are TRBV3-1 and TRBJ2-1, with 8 bases identical to TRBD2. With 2 bases clipped from V and 3 bases from J, the junction kept 3 bases outside the gene matches. Germline assignment: CDR1 LGHDT and CDR2 YNNKEL (reference sequence). This CDR3 region has 15 residues. CDR3 residues: CASSQFAGGYNEQFF. The CDR3 nucleotides read TGTGCCAGCAGCCAATTTGCGGGGGGCTACAATGAGCAGTTCTTC.

This chain uses TRBV30 with TRBJ2-5; 8 bases line up with TRBD1. CDR1 and CDR2 from the germline V gene are GTSNPN and SVGIG (reference sequence). J was trimmed by 5 bases and V by 3 bases; bases with no gene match: 8. There are 14 residues in the CDR3. The DNA for the CDR3 is TGTGCCTGGAGGTCGTCAGGGGGCGTCGAGACCCAGTACTTC. Amino acids: CAWRSSGGVETQYF.

V and J are TRBV9 and TRBJ2-6; TRBD2 agrees at 7 bases. J was trimmed by 0 bases and V by 0 bases; bases with no gene match: 3. Germline CDR1 reads SGDLS; CDR2 reads YYNGEE. The CDR3 loop spans 17 amino acids. DNA of the CDR3: TGTGCCAGCAGCGTAGTTCCGGGGGGCTCTGGGGCCAACGTCCTGACTTTC. Translation: CASSVVPGGSGANVLTF.

The chain is built from TRBV29-1 and TRBJ2-3; possibly TRBD1 or TRBD2 for D (5 bases each). CDR3 length equals 11 residues. Per germline, CDR1 SQVTM and CDR2 ANQGSEA. Between the trimmed V and J ends, which lost 6 bases and 5 bases, there was a span of 9 bases. CDR3 loop: CSVGTEDTQYF. The DNA of the CDR3 is TGCAGCGTAGGGACGGAAGATACGCAGTATTTT.

This rearrangement joins TRBV30 to TRBJ1-2; D gene unclear. The CDR3 sequence is 14 residues long. Trimming removed 0 bases from V and 4 bases from J, with 12 bases in between. CDR1 is GTSNPN and CDR2 is SVGIG in the germline V gene (reference sequence). This CDR3 is CAWSVTGLAYGYTF. CDR3 DNA: TGTGCCTGGAGTGTAACGGGGTTGGCCTATGGCTACACCTTC.

The rearrangement uses TRBV6-2 or TRBV6-3 and TRBJ1-2; D is uncertain. Germline V gives CDR1 MNHEY, CDR2 SVGEGT. V was pared by 0 bases and J by 4 bases, with 9 bases between. CDR3 size: 14 residues. This CDR3 reads CASSYSGGIYGYTF. For the CDR3, the DNA is TGTGCCAGCAGTTACTCGGGCGGGATCTATGGCTACACCTTC.

The CDR3 loop reads CAWSRGQGWEQYF. The CDR3 region has the DNA TGTGCCTGGAGTCGAGGACAGGGTTGGGAGCAGTACTTC. The V gene is TRBV30, the J gene TRBJ2-7; 8 bases line up with TRBD1. Germline V gene lookup returns CDR1 GTSNPN and CDR2 SVGIG (reference sequence). The CDR3 totals 13 residues. The junction had 7 bases not matched to a gene; V was cut back by 2 bases and J by 7 bases.

This chain connects TRBV24-1 to TRBJ2-3; D gene unclear. Trimming left V 4 bases short and J 2 bases short, with 9 bases between. CDR3 length: 14 residues. Germline CDR1 and CDR2: KGHDR and SFDVKD. The CDR3 reads CATSDRLNTDTQYF. CDR3 in DNA: TGTGCCACCAGTGACAGACTTAACACAGATACGCAGTATTTT.

The chain couples TRBV27 to TRBJ2-1; D uncertain. The V end was cut by 5 bases, the J end by 7 bases, with 6 bases between. This CDR3 has 11 amino acids. From germline, CDR1 is MNHEY and CDR2 SMNVEV (reference sequence). CDR3 sequence (DNA): TGTGCCAGCAGTATCCAGAATGAGCAGTTCTTC. It is translated as CASSIQNEQFF.